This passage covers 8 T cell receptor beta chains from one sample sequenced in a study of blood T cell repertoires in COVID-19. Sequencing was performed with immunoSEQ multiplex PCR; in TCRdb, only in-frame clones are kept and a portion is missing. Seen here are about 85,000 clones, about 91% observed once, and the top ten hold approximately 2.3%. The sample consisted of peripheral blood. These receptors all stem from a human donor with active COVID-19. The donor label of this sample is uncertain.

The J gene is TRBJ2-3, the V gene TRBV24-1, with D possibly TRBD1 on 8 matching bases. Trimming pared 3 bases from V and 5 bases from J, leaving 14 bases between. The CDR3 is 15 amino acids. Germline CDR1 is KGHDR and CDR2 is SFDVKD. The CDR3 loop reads CATSDRTGRGDTQYF. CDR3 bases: TGTGCCACCAGTGATCGGACAGGGAGGGGAGATACGCAGTATTTT.

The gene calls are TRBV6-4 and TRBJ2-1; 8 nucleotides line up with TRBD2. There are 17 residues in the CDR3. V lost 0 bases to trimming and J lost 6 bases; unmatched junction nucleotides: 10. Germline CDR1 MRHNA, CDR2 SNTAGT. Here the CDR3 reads CASSDSSGERHINEQFF. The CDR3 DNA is TGTGCCAGCAGTGACTCTAGCGGGGAGCGTCATATCAATGAGCAGTTCTTC.

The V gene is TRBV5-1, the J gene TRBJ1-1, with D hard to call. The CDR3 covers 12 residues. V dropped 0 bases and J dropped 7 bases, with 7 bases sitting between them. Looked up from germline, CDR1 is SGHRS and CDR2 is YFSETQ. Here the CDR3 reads CASSLGVGEAFF. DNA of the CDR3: TGCGCCAGCAGCTTGGGAGTCGGTGAAGCTTTCTTT.

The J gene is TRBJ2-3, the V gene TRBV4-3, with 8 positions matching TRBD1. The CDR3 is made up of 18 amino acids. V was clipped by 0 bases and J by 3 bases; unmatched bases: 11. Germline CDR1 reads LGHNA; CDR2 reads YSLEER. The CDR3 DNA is TGCGCCAGCAGCCAAGAGGGTGGGGCAGGGGGCAGGACAGATACGCAGTATTTT. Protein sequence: CASSQEGGAGGRTDTQYF.

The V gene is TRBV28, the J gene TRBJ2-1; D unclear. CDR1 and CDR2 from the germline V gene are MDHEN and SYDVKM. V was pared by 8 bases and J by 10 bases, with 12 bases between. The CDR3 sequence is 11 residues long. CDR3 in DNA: TGTGCCAGCTCGGCGGCCCGGGAGCAGTTCTTC. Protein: CASSAAREQFF.

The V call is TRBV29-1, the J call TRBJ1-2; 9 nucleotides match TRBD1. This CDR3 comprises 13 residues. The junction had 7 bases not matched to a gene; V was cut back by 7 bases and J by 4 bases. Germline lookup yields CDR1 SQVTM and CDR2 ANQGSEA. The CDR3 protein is CSARQGGSYGYTF. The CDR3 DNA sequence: TGCAGCGCGAGACAGGGGGGTAGCTATGGCTACACCTTC.

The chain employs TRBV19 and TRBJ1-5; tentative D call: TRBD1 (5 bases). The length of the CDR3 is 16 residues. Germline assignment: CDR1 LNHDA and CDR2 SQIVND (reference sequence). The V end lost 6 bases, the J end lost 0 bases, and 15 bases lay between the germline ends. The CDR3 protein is CASSWGTGYSNQPQHF. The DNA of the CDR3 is TGTGCCAGTAGCTGGGGCACTGGTTATAGCAATCAGCCCCAGCATTTT.

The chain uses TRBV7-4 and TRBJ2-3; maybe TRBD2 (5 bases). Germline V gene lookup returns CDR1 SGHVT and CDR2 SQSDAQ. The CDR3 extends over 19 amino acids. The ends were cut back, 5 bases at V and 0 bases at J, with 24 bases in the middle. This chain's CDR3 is CASSNSNFNGKASTDTQYF. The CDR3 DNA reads TGTGCCAGCAGCAACTCAAACTTCAACGGGAAAGCCAGCACAGATACGCAGTATTTT. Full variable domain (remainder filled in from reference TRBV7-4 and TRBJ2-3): GAGVSQSPRYKVAKRGRDVALRCDSISGHVTLYWYRQTLGQGSEVLTYSQSDAQRDKSGRPSGRFSAERPERSVSTLKIQRTEQGDSAVYLCASSNSNFNGKASTDTQYFGPGTRLTVL.